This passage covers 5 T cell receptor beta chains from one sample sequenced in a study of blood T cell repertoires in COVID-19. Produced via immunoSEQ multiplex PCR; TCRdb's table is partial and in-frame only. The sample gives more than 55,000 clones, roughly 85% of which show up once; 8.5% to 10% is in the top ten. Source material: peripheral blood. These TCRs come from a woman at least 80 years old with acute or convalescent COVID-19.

The CDR3 reads CASSLRGSNYNEQFF. The CDR3 coding sequence is TGTGCCAGCAGCTTAAGAGGGTCCAATTACAATGAGCAGTTCTTC. This chain joins TRBV7-3 and TRBJ2-1, with D perhaps matching TRBD2 (5 bases). The V end was cut by 1 base, the J end by 4 bases, with 11 bases between. This CDR3 has 15 residues. From germline, CDR1 is SGHTA and CDR2 FQGTGA.

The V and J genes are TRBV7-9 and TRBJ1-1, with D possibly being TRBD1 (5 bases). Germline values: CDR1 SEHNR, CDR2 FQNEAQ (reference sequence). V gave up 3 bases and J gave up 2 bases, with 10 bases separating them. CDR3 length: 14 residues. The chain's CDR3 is CASSFGGTNTEAFF. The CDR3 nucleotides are TGTGCCAGCAGCTTCGGCGGGACTAACACTGAAGCTTTCTTT.

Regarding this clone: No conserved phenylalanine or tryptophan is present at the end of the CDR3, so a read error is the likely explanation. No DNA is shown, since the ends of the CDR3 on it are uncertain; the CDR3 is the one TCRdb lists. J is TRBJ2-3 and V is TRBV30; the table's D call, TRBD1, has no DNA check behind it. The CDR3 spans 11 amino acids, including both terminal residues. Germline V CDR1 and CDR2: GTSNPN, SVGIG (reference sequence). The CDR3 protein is CAWSAGTGGHL.

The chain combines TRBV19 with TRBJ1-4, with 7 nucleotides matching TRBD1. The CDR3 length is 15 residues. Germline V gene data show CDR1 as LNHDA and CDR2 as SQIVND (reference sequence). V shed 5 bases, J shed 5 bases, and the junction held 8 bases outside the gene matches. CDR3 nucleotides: TGTGCCAGTAGTCCGAGGACAGGCCCGAATGAAAAACTGTTTTTT. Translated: CASSPRTGPNEKLFF. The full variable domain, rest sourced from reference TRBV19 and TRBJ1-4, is DGGITQSPKYLFRKEGQNVTLSCEQNLNHDAMYWYRQDPGQGLRLIYYSQIVNDFQKGDIAEGYSVSREKKESFPLTVTSAQKNPTAFYLCASSPRTGPNEKLFFGSGTQLSVL.

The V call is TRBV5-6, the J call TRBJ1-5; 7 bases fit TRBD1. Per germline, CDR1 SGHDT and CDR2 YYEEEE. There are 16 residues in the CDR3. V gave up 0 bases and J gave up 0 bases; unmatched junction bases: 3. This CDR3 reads CASSLGTGDSNQPQHF. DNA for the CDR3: TGTGCCAGCAGCTTGGGGACAGGCGATAGCAATCAGCCCCAGCATTTT.